Shown below are 20 T cell receptor beta chains from a single sample sequenced in a study of cytomegalovirus exposure and HLA in healthy donors. The PCR employed 60 Vbeta primers together with 13 Jbeta primers. Sequenced by immunoSEQ multiplex PCR; TCRdb stores in-frame clones only, minus some. The sample yields 210,000 or so clones, about four fifths seen once. Sequenced sample: PBMCs. These receptors were taken from a woman aged 45-65 years in good health and CMV-seropositive.

The gene calls are TRBV30 and TRBJ1-2, with 7 bases that match TRBD1. The germline gives CDR1 GTSNPN, CDR2 SVGIG (reference sequence). Trimming took 2 bases from V and 4 from J; bases not matched to a gene: 7. The CDR3 is 14 amino acids. In DNA, the CDR3 is TGTGCCTGGAGTCGACAGGGATGGAGCTATGGCTACACCTTC. It codes for CAWSRQGWSYGYTF.

The genes are TRBV2 and TRBJ1-6; 8 positions agree with TRBD1. There are 13 residues in the CDR3. Germline V lookup: CDR1 SNHLY, CDR2 FYNNEI. V lost 11 bases, J lost 7 bases, and 7 bases stayed unmatched. CDR3 amino acids: CAWRGQGNSPLHF. CDR3 DNA sequence: TGTGCCTGGAGAGGACAGGGAAATTCACCCCTCCACTTT.

The chain uses TRBV10-1 and TRBJ2-1; 11 nucleotides align to TRBD2. Germline CDR1 WNHNN, CDR2 SYGVQD (reference sequence). The CDR3 sequence is 15 residues long. Germline trimming cut 7 bases from V and 3 bases from J; bases unmatched to any gene: 5. CDR3 in amino acids: CASTWTSGYYNEQFF. The CDR3 DNA follows: TGCGCCAGCACCTGGACTAGCGGGTACTACAATGAGCAGTTCTTC.

The rearrangement links TRBV6-5 to TRBJ2-7; 10 bases are a match to TRBD1. The J segment lost 5 bases and the V segment lost 4 bases, leaving 5 bases of the junction unmatched. This CDR3 comprises 14 residues. The germline V gene has CDR1 MNHEY and CDR2 SVGAGI. The CDR3 loop reads CASSSSGQGNEQYF. The CDR3, as DNA: TGTGCCAGCAGTTCGTCGGGACAGGGGAACGAGCAGTACTTC.

This clone has only a few counts. The rearrangement uses TRBV4-3 and TRBJ1-5; the match to TRBD1 covers 7 bases. Losses at the gene ends were 0 bases for V and 7 bases for J; bases not matched to a gene: 6. Germline-derived CDR1 and CDR2 are LGHNA and YSLEER. The CDR3 is 15 amino acids. The CDR3 bases are TGCGCCAGCAGCCAAGATAAGGGGGCAGGGCAGCCCCAGCATTTT. Translation: CASSQDKGAGQPQHF.

Notes on this clone: Germline is not matched at one junction end, which may reflect a read error. In the same sample, other DNA sequences code for this CDR3. This chain joins TRBV11-3 and TRBJ2-7, with D possibly TRBD1 on 6 matching bases. This CDR3 is built from 15 residues. Germline CDR1 and CDR2: SGHNT and YENEEA. As DNA, the CDR3 is TGCGCCAGCAGCCGGGGTACCCATCAGGGGTACGAGCAGTACTTC. This codes for CASSRGTHQGYEQYF.

V and J are TRBV5-1 and TRBJ2-7; 7 bases match TRBD1. The CDR3 has 13 residues. The germline gives CDR1 SGHRS, CDR2 YFSETQ. V lost 4 bases and J lost 4; bases outside the gene matches: 5. The CDR3 DNA sequence: TGCGCCAGCAGCCCAAGGGACAGTTACGAGCAGTACTTC. Its translation: CASSPRDSYEQYF. Full variable domain (missing parts from reference TRBV5-1 and TRBJ2-7): KAGVTQTPRYLIKTRGQQVTLSCSPISGHRSVSWYQQTPGQGLQFLFEYFSETQRNKGNFPGRFSGRQFSNSRSEMNVSTLELGDSALYLCASSPRDSYEQYFGPGTRLTVT.

J is TRBJ1-1 and V is TRBV7-8, with D uncertain. Germline V gives CDR1 SGHVS, CDR2 FQNEAQ. This CDR3 has 15 residues. V was pared by 0 bases and J by 6 bases, with 14 bases between. CDR3 sequence: CASSLAQAGAPEAFF. Written as DNA, the CDR3 is TGTGCCAGCAGCTTAGCGCAGGCAGGCGCTCCTGAAGCTTTCTTT. The full variable domain, completed using reference TRBV7-8 and TRBJ1-1, is GAGVSQSPRYKVAKRGQDVALRCDPISGHVSLFWYQQALGQGPEFLTYFQNEAQLDKSGLPSDRFFAERPEGSVSTLKIQRTQQEDSAVYLCASSLAQAGAPEAFFGQGTRLTVV.

This clone was recorded once. The chain is built from TRBV5-6 and TRBJ2-5; a possible D gene is TRBD1 (6 bases). The CDR3 spans 13 residues. The V and J ends lost 1 base and 11 bases respectively, with 15 bases between them. Germline lookup yields CDR1 SGHDT and CDR2 YYEEEE. CDR3 loop: CASSLYPGEEQYF. The CDR3 region has the DNA TGTGCCAGCAGCTTGTATCCAGGGGAAGAGCAGTACTTC.

This clone has more than one count but fewer than ten. This chain connects TRBV23-1 to TRBJ2-7, with D hard to call. TRBV23-1 is an open reading frame whose function is uncertain. V lost 3 bases, J lost 6 bases, and 12 bases lay in between. The CDR3 is 13 amino acids. The CDR3 reads CASSHGLFGEQYF. The CDR3 bases are TGCGCCAGCAGTCACGGTCTTTTCGGCGAGCAGTACTTC.

This rearrangement joins TRBV2 to TRBJ2-3; 9 nucleotides match TRBD2. CDR1 and CDR2 (germline): SNHLY, FYNNEI. The J segment lost 3 bases and the V segment lost 6 bases, leaving 10 bases of the junction unmatched. This CDR3 is built from 16 residues. The CDR3 nucleotides read TGTGCCAGCAGGATAATTAGCGGGGGTGGTACAGATACGCAGTATTTT. As protein: CASRIISGGGTDTQYF.

The J gene is TRBJ2-4, the V gene TRBV7-9, with D possibly TRBD1 on 5 matching bases. This CDR3 contains 15 residues. Trimming stripped 4 bases from V and 1 base from J, with 11 bases between. CDR1 and CDR2 from the germline V gene are SEHNR and FQNEAQ (reference sequence). The CDR3 spells CASSSTESAKNIQYF. CDR3 sequence (DNA): TGTGCCAGCAGCTCGACAGAGTCGGCCAAAAACATTCAGTACTTC.

This chain connects TRBV27 to TRBJ2-7; no clear D gene. Germline V gene lookup returns CDR1 MNHEY and CDR2 SMNVEV (reference sequence). Trimming pared 5 bases from V and 5 bases from J, leaving 10 bases between. This CDR3 is 12 amino acids long. CDR3 sequence: CASSSITHEQYF. The CDR3, as DNA: TGTGCCAGCAGTAGCATTACCCACGAGCAGTACTTC.

V gene TRBV2 combines with J gene TRBJ1-6, with D maybe TRBD1 (5 bases). The length of the CDR3 is 13 residues. The germline V gene encodes CDR1 SNHLY and CDR2 FYNNEI. Trimming took 7 bases from V and 10 from J, leaving 14 bases between them. The CDR3 reads CASNWDWNSPLHF. In DNA form, the CDR3 reads TGTGCCAGCAACTGGGACTGGAACTCACCCCTCCACTTT.

This clone was seen a handful of times. The V gene is TRBV19, the J gene TRBJ2-7; a weak D match, TRBD1 (6 bases). Trimming cost V 6 bases and J 1 base, with 10 bases left between them. The CDR3 covers 13 residues. Germline V CDR1 and CDR2: LNHDA, SQIVND (reference sequence). CDR3 bases: TGTGCCAGTAGGAGAGGACAGTCCTACGAGCAGTACTTC. As protein: CASRRGQSYEQYF. The whole variable domain, remainder taken from reference TRBV19 and TRBJ2-7, is DGGITQSPKYLFRKEGQNVTLSCEQNLNHDAMYWYRQDPGQGLRLIYYSQIVNDFQKGDIAEGYSVSREKKESFPLTVTSAQKNPTAFYLCASRRGQSYEQYFGPGTRLTVT.

The CDR3 bases are TGCAGCGTAACCCAGCAGGTCCTTAACACTGAAGCTTTCTTT. It yields the protein CSVTQQVLNTEAFF. The chain is built from TRBV29-1 and TRBJ1-1; D remains unclear. Trimming stripped 6 bases from V and 2 bases from J, with 16 bases between. The CDR3 length is 14 residues. Germline V gene lookup returns CDR1 SQVTM and CDR2 ANQGSEA. The entire variable domain, with the rest obtained from reference TRBV29-1 and TRBJ1-1, is as follows: SAVISQKPSRDICQRGTSLTIQCQVDSQVTMMFWYRQQPGQSLTLIATANQGSEATYESGFVIDKFPISRPNLTFSTLTVSNMSPEDSSIYLCSVTQQVLNTEAFFGQGTRLTVV.

The V gene is TRBV7-3, the J gene TRBJ1-6, with 9 bases lining up with TRBD1. With V trimmed by 1 base and J by 9 bases, 4 bases remained unmatched. CDR1 and CDR2 (germline): SGHTA, FQGTGA. This CDR3 is 15 amino acids long. The CDR3 spells CASSLSGTGTSPLHF. CDR3 nucleotide sequence: TGTGCCAGCAGCTTAAGCGGGACAGGGACTTCACCCCTCCACTTT.

CDR3 nucleotides: TGTGCCAGCAGCCACCAGGCATCAGGTATCTCTGGAAACACCATATATTTT. As protein: CASSHQASGISGNTIYF. V usage is TRBV7-2 and J usage is TRBJ1-3; no definite D call. Between the trimmed V and J ends, which lost 5 bases and 0 bases, there was a span of 17 bases. Germline V gene data show CDR1 as SGHTA and CDR2 as FQGNSA. The CDR3 has 17 amino acids.

The chain has TRBV9 and TRBJ2-1; 7 bases match TRBD2. Trimming cost V 0 bases and J 4 bases; bases outside gene matches: 4. The CDR3 loop spans 15 amino acids. The germline V gene encodes CDR1 SGDLS and CDR2 YYNGEE. This CDR3 reads CASSVVGGKYNEQFF. The CDR3 coding sequence is TGTGCCAGCAGCGTAGTGGGGGGGAAGTACAATGAGCAGTTCTTC.

The chain employs TRBV4-1 and TRBJ1-2, with a possible D match to TRBD1 (5 bases). Trimming took off 1 base at V and 7 bases at J, with 13 bases between the two ends. The V gene's germline CDR1 is MGHRA and CDR2 YSYEKL. CDR3 size: 14 residues. The CDR3 region has the DNA TGCGCCAGCAGCCAAGTCGGCAGGGCATTTGGCTACACCTTC. This codes for CASSQVGRAFGYTF.